This T cell receptor beta chain derives from a study of early T cells in non-severe SARS-CoV-2 infection. At the level of the study: Sequencing input comprised bulk RNA from unsorted whole blood; chain pairing was not available. The study's findings and limits: Private and CD4 specificities were missed by VDJdb matching, which favored anti-spike CD8 responses.

V lost 8 bases to trimming and J lost 7 bases, with 24 bases between them. The CDR3 totals 15 residues. Germline V gene lookup returns CDR1 SNHLY and CDR2 FYNNEI. The library protocol tagged individual cDNA molecules with unique molecular identifiers. Each CDR3 protein gets one entry after TCRdb re-called the 5' RACE reads with MiXCR. The data contain around 56,000 distinct CDR3 sequences, about 7.7% of them seen just once; the ten biggest clones take up roughly 10%. There are many counts of this clonotype. Its specificity is unknown. This chain uses TRBV2 with TRBJ2-7, with TRBD2 as a possible D gene (6 bases). The sequence derives from an adult who was a healthcare worker with PCR-confirmed SARS-CoV-2 infection or an uninfected control (not recorded which). Sequenced here: whole blood, sampled at baseline. As DNA, the CDR3 is TGTGCCAGCGGAGGGGACCGACGTGGGCCCACTGAGCAGTACTTC. Translating gives CASGGDRRGPTEQYF.